This T cell receptor beta chain originates from a study of blood T cells in healthy people across ages. PCR was performed a second time for about 6 to 12 cycles using a sample-barcoded 5' primer and a J-beta primer mix. A 12-random-nucleotide template-switch adaptor tagged each cDNA molecule. Every individual sample yielded 2.5 million or more paired-end reads (each containing CDR3). TCRdb recomputed calls from the 5' RACE reads with MiXCR, one row per CDR3 protein. The sample yields 750,000 to 950,000 distinct CDR3 sequences, roughly 50% seen once. Germline-derived CDR1 and CDR2 are DFQATT and SNEGSKA (reference sequence). The CDR3 runs 14 residues. Caucasian, healthy and from Russia, the donors were aged between roughly 6 and 95. This clonotype was found a few times.

The sequenced sample was blood. The genes are TRBV20-1 and TRBJ2-5; 7 bases fit TRBD1. TRBJ2-7 explains the end of the DNA better; the J call may be wrong. This TCR derives from a man aged 80 or over in good health. CDR3 residues: CSARKQGLPYEQYF. As DNA, the CDR3 is TGCAGTGCTAGGAAACAGGGGCTACCCTACGAGCAGTACTTC.